This TCR beta chain appears in the sequencing data of a study of control samples from healthy donors and cancer patients. Sequencing used immunoSEQ multiplex PCR; TCRdb keeps in-frame clones, though not all of them. In the table there are approximately 9,800 clones, approximately 91% of which are singletons. CDR1 MNHEY and CDR2 SVGAGI come from the germline V gene. This CDR3 has 13 amino acids. Trimming removed 1 base at V and 8 bases at J, with 11 bases between. This clone occurred once. V usage is TRBV6-5 and J usage is TRBJ1-2; D perhaps matches TRBD1 (6 bases). This sequence was found in a man in his fifties or sixties with colorectal cancer. The sample comprised PBMCs. CDR3 residues: CASSYYQGKGYTF. DNA for the CDR3: TGTGCCAGCAGTTACTATCAGGGGAAAGGCTACACCTTC.